This passage covers 31 T cell receptor beta chains from one sample sequenced in a study of cytomegalovirus exposure and HLA in healthy donors. The PCR used 60 Vbeta and 13 Jbeta primers. Repertoires were generated with immunoSEQ multiplex PCR, while TCRdb's copy carries only in-frame clones and drops some. The data contain 55,000 to 75,000 clones, roughly 60% of them seen just once; the ten biggest clones take up roughly 3.1%. Source material: PBMCs. The receptor set was obtained from a man aged 25 to 40 in good health and CMV-seronegative.

CDR3 nucleotide sequence: TGCGCCAGCAGGGAGGACGTCCACACCGGGGAGCTGTTTTTT. The encoded protein is CASREDVHTGELFF. The genes are TRBV5-1 and TRBJ2-2; perhaps TRBD2 as D (5 bases). Trimming stripped 5 bases from V and 3 bases from J, with 11 bases between. Germline assignment: CDR1 SGHRS and CDR2 YFSETQ. This CDR3 is built from 14 residues.

In its sample, this clone was seen a few times. This chain uses TRBV5-4 with TRBJ2-5; D is unresolved. Per the germline V gene, CDR1 is SGHNT and CDR2 is YYREEE (reference sequence). The CDR3 covers 13 residues. V was cut by 0 bases and J by 5 bases, with 8 bases left in between. In DNA form, the CDR3 reads TGTGCCAGCAGCTTGGCCTCCGTGGAGACCCAGTACTTC. Its protein product is CASSLASVETQYF.

This clone showed up just a few times. The rearrangement uses TRBV11-2 and TRBJ2-7; maybe TRBD2 (5 bases). Germline V lookup: CDR1 SGHAT, CDR2 FQNNGV. The V end lost 5 bases, the J end lost 1 base, and 12 bases lay between the germline ends. The CDR3 is 14 amino acids. CDR3 sequence: CASSARSGSYEQYF. The CDR3 nucleotides are TGTGCCAGCAGCGCGCGTTCGGGGTCCTACGAGCAGTACTTC.

This chain connects TRBV18 to TRBJ2-5; D possibly corresponds to TRBD1 (5 bases). The CDR3 sequence is 14 residues long. Trimming removed 2 bases from V and 1 base from J, with 8 bases in between. CDR1 is KGHSH and CDR2 is LQKENI in the germline V gene. The DNA of the CDR3 is TGTGCCAGCTCACCAGGGGCACTCCAAGAGACCCAGTACTTC. Its protein is CASSPGALQETQYF.

The chain carries TRBV30 and TRBJ1-1; unclear D gene. Between the trimmed V and J ends, which lost 1 base and 3 bases, there was a span of 3 bases. Germline V CDR1 and CDR2: GTSNPN, SVGIG (reference sequence). This CDR3 comprises 11 residues. The CDR3: CAWSDYTEAFF. The CDR3 nucleotides read TGTGCCTGGAGTGACTACACTGAAGCTTTCTTT.

This clone was observed a few times. The chain has TRBV30 and TRBJ2-3; 10 positions agree with TRBD2. The ends lost 3 bases at V and 1 base at J; junction bases unmatched: 10. Germline-derived CDR1 and CDR2 are GTSNPN and SVGIG (reference sequence). The CDR3 has 17 amino acids. Here the CDR3 DNA reads TGTGCCTGGAGGAGCGGGGGGGCCTTCTACGGCACAGATACGCAGTATTTT. Translation: CAWRSGGAFYGTDTQYF.

The chain employs TRBV19 and TRBJ1-1; 8 positions agree with TRBD1. CDR3 size: 12 residues. Germline V gene lookup returns CDR1 LNHDA and CDR2 SQIVND (reference sequence). The V gene end was trimmed by 5 bases and the J gene end by 5 bases; junction bases not matched to a gene: 1. The DNA for the CDR3 is TGTGCCAGTAGTCAGGGGGCGACTGAAGCTTTCTTT. Its translation: CASSQGATEAFF.

The chain joins TRBV6-5 to TRBJ1-1; tentatively, D is TRBD1 (6 bases). Trimming removed 7 bases at V and 5 bases at J, with 14 bases between. Per the germline V gene, CDR1 is MNHEY and CDR2 is SVGAGI. The CDR3 totals 13 residues. This chain's CDR3 is CASTTGSATEAFF. DNA of the CDR3: TGTGCCAGCACCACAGGGTCGGCTACTGAAGCTTTCTTT.

The table lists this clone with a few counts. The rearrangement links TRBV30 to TRBJ1-5, with D maybe TRBD1 (5 bases). V was shortened by 3 bases and J by 7 bases, with 16 bases between the two germline ends. CDR3 length: 14 amino acids. In germline, CDR1 is GTSNPN, CDR2 SVGIG (reference sequence). CDR3 nucleotides: TGTGCCTGGAGCCGCGGGGGGGGAGGACAGCCCCAGCATTTT. As protein: CAWSRGGGGQPQHF.

The table lists this clone with a few counts. The V and J genes are TRBV14 and TRBJ2-7, with TRBD1 identical over 7 bases. There are 16 residues in the CDR3. Germline CDR1 and CDR2: SGHDN and FVKESK. The V gene end was trimmed by 4 bases and the J gene end by 5 bases; junction bases not matched to a gene: 14. This chain's CDR3 is CASSPYRGRGSDEQYF. CDR3 bases: TGTGCCAGCAGCCCCTACCGTGGCAGGGGGAGTGACGAGCAGTACTTC.

This chain connects TRBV9 to TRBJ2-7; tentative D call: TRBD1 (6 bases). Trimming left V 3 bases short and J 2 bases short, with 15 bases between. There are 15 residues in the CDR3. CDR1 is SGDLS, CDR2 YYNGEE, per germline. This CDR3 is CASSEATGPTYEQYF. DNA of the CDR3: TGTGCCAGCAGCGAAGCGACAGGTCCAACCTACGAGCAGTACTTC. The whole variable domain, filled in from reference TRBV9 and TRBJ2-7, reads DSGVTQTPKHLITATGQRVTLRCSPRSGDLSVYWYQQSLDQGLQFLIQYYNGEERAKGNILERFSAQQFPDLHSELNLSSLELGDSALYFCASSEATGPTYEQYFGPGTRLTVT.

The rearrangement uses TRBV5-1 and TRBJ2-2; tentatively, D is TRBD2 (7 bases). CDR1 is SGHRS, CDR2 YFSETQ, per germline. The V gene lost 4 bases and the J gene lost 4 bases, with 20 bases spanning the gap. The CDR3 sequence is 17 residues long. CDR3 sequence reads: CASSKGGSAGVTGELFF. The CDR3 bases are TGCGCCAGCAGCAAGGGGGGGAGCGCGGGAGTCACCGGGGAGCTGTTTTTT.

The V and J genes are TRBV30 and TRBJ1-5, with 9 bases aligning to TRBD1. The CDR3 is 13 residues long. Germline loops: CDR1 GTSNPN, CDR2 SVGIG (reference sequence). V lost 5 bases, J lost 3 bases, and 2 bases stayed unmatched. The CDR3: CAWDRGDNQPQHF. The DNA of the CDR3 is TGTGCCTGGGACAGGGGGGACAATCAGCCCCAGCATTTT.

V is TRBV29-1 and J is TRBJ1-2, with 12 bases lining up with TRBD1. Germline values: CDR1 SQVTM, CDR2 ANQGSEA. This CDR3 comprises 14 residues. The ends lost 7 bases at V and 6 bases at J; junction bases unmatched: 9. The CDR3 nucleotides read TGCAGCGCCCGGGACAGGGGGCGCATTAATGGCTACACCTTC. This sequence encodes CSARDRGRINGYTF.

This clone has more than one count but fewer than ten. The chain employs TRBV4-1 and TRBJ1-5; 8 bases align to TRBD1. This CDR3 is 17 amino acids long. Losses at the gene ends were 1 base for V and 4 bases for J; bases not matched to a gene: 9. The germline CDR1 and CDR2 sequences are MGHRA and YSYEKL. CDR3 nucleotide sequence: TGCGCCAGCAGCCAAGTCGGGCCAGGGGGCCTTAATCAGCCCCAGCATTTT. It yields the protein CASSQVGPGGLNQPQHF.

The V and J genes are TRBV7-2 and TRBJ2-2; perhaps TRBD2 as D (6 bases). V lost 5 bases to trimming and J lost 3 bases, with 19 bases between them. In germline, CDR1 is SGHTA, CDR2 FQGNSA. This CDR3 comprises 17 residues. DNA of the CDR3: TGTGCCAGCAGCCTCCGGGACTCCCGGGTGGACACCGGGGAGCTGTTTTTT. Its protein is CASSLRDSRVDTGELFF.

The chain combines TRBV7-7 with TRBJ2-5; TRBD1 matches at 9 bases. CDR1 and CDR2 (germline): SSHAT, FNYEAQ (reference sequence). CDR3 length equals 13 residues. Unmatched junction bases numbered 7, after V lost 5 bases and J lost 9 bases. DNA of the CDR3: TGTGCCAGCAGCGCGGACCGGACAGGGGCCCAGTACTTC. Protein sequence: CASSADRTGAQYF. The full variable domain, its missing parts supplied by reference TRBV7-7 and TRBJ2-5, is GAGVSQSPRYKVTKRGQDVTLRCDPISSHATLYWYQQALGQGPEFLTYFNYEAQPDKSGLPSDRFSAERPEGSISTLTIQRTEQRDSAMYRCASSADRTGAQYFGPGTRLLVL.

V usage is TRBV25-1 and J usage is TRBJ2-2; 8 bases line up with TRBD1. CDR3 length equals 14 residues. Per the germline V gene, CDR1 is MGHDK and CDR2 is SYGVNS. Trimming at V came to 6 bases and at J to 7 bases, leaving 7 bases not matched to a gene. The CDR3 sequence: CASRNQGAVGELFF. As DNA, the CDR3 is TGTGCCAGCAGAAACCAGGGGGCGGTCGGGGAGCTGTTTTTT.

Note on this clone: Other DNA sequences from this sample encode an identical CDR3 as well. The CDR3: CASSRDRDETQYF. The CDR3, as DNA: TGTGCCAGCAGCCGGGACAGGGATGAGACCCAGTACTTC. V usage is TRBV6-1 and J usage is TRBJ2-5, with 9 bases identical to TRBD1. CDR3 length equals 13 residues. Per the germline V gene, CDR1 is MNHNS and CDR2 is SASEGT. Trimming cost V 6 bases and J 5 bases; bases outside gene matches: 4.

This chain connects TRBV5-4 to TRBJ2-3; D might be TRBD2 (5 bases). V was shortened by 5 bases and J by 0 bases, with 10 bases between the two germline ends. The CDR3 runs to 14 residues. From germline, CDR1 is SGHNT and CDR2 YYREEE (reference sequence). The DNA of the CDR3 is TGTGCCAGCAGAGGAGACTATAGCACAGATACGCAGTATTTT. Its translation: CASRGDYSTDTQYF.

The chain recombines TRBV11-1 with TRBJ1-6; D gene unclear. Germline CDR1 SGHAT, CDR2 FQDESV (reference sequence). V lost 1 base to trimming and J lost 7 bases, with 11 bases between them. The CDR3 consists of 15 residues. CDR3 coding DNA: TGTGCCAGCAGCTTAGGGCCAGGCCAGAATTCACCCCTCCACTTT. This gives the protein CASSLGPGQNSPLHF.

The gene calls are TRBV11-2 and TRBJ2-7; 8 positions match TRBD2. V was pared by 1 base and J by 5 bases, with 1 base of the junction left unmatched. The germline V gene has CDR1 SGHAT and CDR2 FQNNGV. The CDR3 length is 13 residues. CDR3 in amino acids: CASSLAGLDEQYF. In nucleotides, the CDR3 is TGTGCCAGCAGCTTAGCGGGACTAGACGAGCAGTACTTC. The full variable domain, its missing parts supplied by reference TRBV11-2 and TRBJ2-7, is EAGVAQSPRYKIIEKRQSVAFWCNPISGHATLYWYQQILGQGPKLLIQFQNNGVVDDSQLPKDRFSAERLKGVDSTLKIQPAKLEDSAVYLCASSLAGLDEQYFGPGTRLTVT.

This chain links TRBV6-5 with TRBJ2-3; D gene unclear. Trimming cost V 2 bases and J 5 bases, with 5 bases left between them. Germline V CDR1 and CDR2: MNHEY, SVGAGI. The CDR3 sequence is 12 residues long. CDR3: CASSYAQDTQYF. CDR3 coding DNA: TGTGCCAGCAGTTACGCGCAAGATACGCAGTATTTT.

This chain connects TRBV5-4 to TRBJ2-5; 15 bases fit TRBD2. V was pared by 4 bases and J by 4 bases, with 5 bases of the junction left unmatched. CDR3 size: 16 residues. Germline lookup yields CDR1 SGHNT and CDR2 YYREEE (reference sequence). CDR3 bases: TGTGCCAGCAGCCTAGGACTAGCGGGGGGGTTAGAGACCCAGTACTTC. Its protein product is CASSLGLAGGLETQYF.

The V gene is TRBV7-6, the J gene TRBJ2-2; 9 bases align to TRBD1. V shed 5 bases and J 6 bases; nucleotides not matched to a gene: 1. CDR1 SGHVS and CDR2 FNYEAQ come from the germline V gene. The CDR3 is 13 amino acids. CDR3 loop: CASSRTGAGELFF. The CDR3, as DNA: TGTGCCAGCAGCCGGACAGGGGCCGGGGAGCTGTTTTTT.

The genes are TRBV6-5 and TRBJ2-5; no reliable D call. Trimming took 2 bases from V and 3 from J, leaving 7 bases between them. Germline V CDR1 and CDR2: MNHEY, SVGAGI. This CDR3 region has 13 residues. The CDR3 bases are TGTGCCAGCAGTTACGACTCGGAAGAGACCCAGTACTTC. It is translated as CASSYDSEETQYF.

V usage is TRBV6-5 and J usage is TRBJ1-1; D may be TRBD1 (6 bases). This CDR3 contains 12 residues. Between the trimmed V and J ends, which lost 8 bases and 0 bases, there was a span of 7 bases. Germline V CDR1 and CDR2: MNHEY, SVGAGI. The CDR3 spells CASGQLNTEAFF. The CDR3 DNA follows: TGTGCCAGCGGACAGCTGAACACTGAAGCTTTCTTT.

The CDR3 region is CAWSGYRVESEQYF. Written as DNA, the CDR3 is TGTGCCTGGAGTGGGTACAGGGTCGAAAGCGAGCAGTACTTC. The gene calls are TRBV30 and TRBJ2-7, with D tentatively TRBD1 (6 bases). The CDR3 runs 14 residues. V was cut by 1 base and J by 6 bases, with 16 bases left in between. Per germline, CDR1 GTSNPN and CDR2 SVGIG (reference sequence).

This chain links TRBV25-1 with TRBJ1-5, with 11 bases lining up with TRBD1. Germline CDR1 is MGHDK and CDR2 is SYGVNS. This CDR3 spans 15 amino acids. Unmatched junction bases numbered 1, after V lost 4 bases and J lost 2 bases. The CDR3 is CASSGDRGGNQPQHF. DNA of the CDR3: TGTGCCAGCAGTGGGGACAGGGGGGGCAATCAGCCCCAGCATTTT.

This chain links TRBV25-1 with TRBJ2-7; D remains unclear. Trimming took off 9 bases at V and 2 bases at J, with 20 bases between the two ends. CDR1 MGHDK and CDR2 SYGVNS come from the germline V gene. The CDR3 loop spans 15 amino acids. This chain's CDR3 is CASRRVLYIPYEQYF. The CDR3 DNA reads TGTGCCAGTCGACGGGTCTTATACATCCCCTACGAGCAGTACTTC.

This clone was found a few times. The chain combines TRBV30 with TRBJ1-4, with 7 bases lining up with TRBD1. The CDR3 is made up of 14 amino acids. Germline V gene sequence: CDR1 GTSNPN, CDR2 SVGIG (reference sequence). V trimming: 2 bases; J trimming: 4 bases; junction bases outside the gene matches: 4. As DNA, the CDR3 is TGTGCCTGGAGTACGACAGGGTATAATGAAAAACTGTTTTTT. Translating gives CAWSTTGYNEKLFF.